This T cell receptor (beta chain) derives from a study of T cell changes during pregnancy in multiple sclerosis. The table came from immunoSEQ multiplex PCR; TCRdb's copy has only in-frame clones and leaves some out. This table holds tens of thousands of clones, over 90% found once. This clone was detected once. The clonotype comes from a female donor with multiple sclerosis, enrolled in a pregnancy study. The specimen comprised peripheral blood, sampled in the third trimester of pregnancy.

As DNA, the CDR3 is TGTGCCAGCAGCTTAACGCCGGGGTCCCGGGAGACCCAGTACTTC. Its protein is CASSLTPGSRETQYF. V usage is TRBV7-3 and J usage is TRBJ2-5; weak D call: TRBD2 (5 bases). V was clipped by 0 bases and J by 5 bases, with 13 bases between them. CDR3 length: 15 residues. Germline loops: CDR1 SGHTA, CDR2 FQGTGA.